A selection of T cell receptor beta chains follows, all from one sample in a study of blood T cell repertoires in COVID-19. Clones were read by immunoSEQ multiplex PCR, and TCRdb kept only the in-frame ones, dropping some. The table shows around 67,000 clones, with roughly 89% occurring only once. The sequencing input was peripheral blood. All receptors derive from a human donor in a cohort sampled during active COVID-19. Each CDR3 is given with its conserved first and last residue. D genes are given only for firm matches. Size tells how often a clone was seen (once, few, many) or the class of an expanded clone, and some rows leave it out.

clone size,J gene,V gene,D gene,CDR3 DNA,CDR3 protein
.,TRBJ2-5,TRBV12-3/TRBV12-4,.,TGTGCCAGCACTCGGCCAGCGGAGGAGACCCAGTACTTC,CASTRPAEETQYF
.,TRBJ1-6,TRBV28,TRBD1,TGTGCCAGCAGTTTTCGGGACAGGGGATTATCACCCCTCCACTTT,CASSFRDRGLSPLHF
.,TRBJ1-1,TRBV27,.,TGTGCCAGCAGAACCGGGGGGCAGGCTTTCTTT,CASRTGGQAFF
.,TRBJ1-2,TRBV11-2,TRBD1,TGTGCCAGCAGCCCCGTAAACAGGGGGAGTTCCGATGGCTACACCTTC,CASSPVNRGSSDGYTF
.,TRBJ2-7,TRBV5-6,.,TGTGCCAGCAGCTCCGGAGTTGGCTACGAGCAGTACTTC,CASSSGVGYEQYF
.,TRBJ1-2,TRBV28,TRBD1,TGTGCCAGCAGCCCCCTAGGGACAGGATATGGCTACACCTTC,CASSPLGTGYGYTF
.,TRBJ1-6,TRBV11-2,.,TGTGCCAGCAGCTTAGCCGGGGGAAATTCACCCCTCCACTTT,CASSLAGGNSPLHF
.,TRBJ2-3,TRBV4-2,TRBD2,TGTGCCAGCAGCTATCGAAAGGGGACTAGCGGAGGCACAGATACGCAGTATTTT,CASSYRKGTSGGTDTQYF
.,TRBJ2-7,TRBV29-1,TRBD1,TGCAGCGTTACAGGGGGCGAATCCTACGAGCAGTACTTC,CSVTGGESYEQYF
.,TRBJ1-1,TRBV19,.,TGTGCCAGTAGTACCGGGGTAGGGAACACTGAAGCTTTCTTT,CASSTGVGNTEAFF
.,TRBJ1-2,TRBV30,.,TGTGCCTGGAGCGGAGGGTACGGTCGAAAACCGAACTATGGCTACACCTTC,CAWSGGYGRKPNYGYTF
.,TRBJ2-7,TRBV27,.,TGTGCCAGCAGTCCCACAGGACAGTACTACGAGCAGTACTTC,CASSPTGQYYEQYF
.,TRBJ1-5,TRBV28,TRBD1,TGTGCCAGCAGGCGACAGGGTTTAAATCAGCCCCAGCATTTT,CASRRQGLNQPQHF
.,TRBJ1-1,TRBV10-3,.,TGTGCCATCAGTGAGTCGCGGGGGCAGAACACTGAAGCTTTCTTT,CAISESRGQNTEAFF
.,TRBJ1-4,TRBV6-2/TRBV6-3,TRBD1,TGTGCCAGCAGTAACATCAGACAGGGGGCAACTAATGAAAAACTGTTTTTT,CASSNIRQGATNEKLFF
.,TRBJ1-3,TRBV5-1,TRBD1,TGCGCCAGCAGCTTGGGAAACAGGGGCTCTGGAAACACCATATATTTT,CASSLGNRGSGNTIYF
once,TRBJ2-7,TRBV29-1,.,TGCAGCGTTCTGGGGCAGAGCTCCTACGAGCAGTACTTC,CSVLGQSSYEQYF
.,TRBJ1-6,TRBV11-2,.,TGTGCCAGCAGCTTAGTCGACAGAATATCCCTCCATAATTCACCCCTCCACTTT,CASSLVDRISLHNSPLHF
once,TRBJ2-5,TRBV27,TRBD1,TGTGCCAGCAGTAATCCACCAGGGGGCGCGAGGGAAGAGACCCAGTACTTC,CASSNPPGGAREETQYF
.,TRBJ2-7,TRBV12-3/TRBV12-4,.,TGTGCCAGCAGTCCGGGACTTACCCACGAGCAGTACTTC,CASSPGLTHEQYF
.,TRBJ1-2,TRBV18,TRBD1,TGTGCCAGCGAGCCAGCGACAGGGGTCGGCTATGGCTACACCTTC,CASEPATGVGYGYTF
.,TRBJ2-3,TRBV2,TRBD2,TGTGCCAGCAGTGAAGGGCTAGCGGAGACAGATACGCAGTATTTT,CASSEGLAETDTQYF
.,TRBJ1-1,TRBV5-1,TRBD1,TGCGCCAGCAGCCTACGGACAGGGACTGAAGCTTTCTTT,CASSLRTGTEAFF
.,TRBJ2-7,TRBV6-5,.,TGTGCCAGCAGTTACCTGACCGGGTCCCCGTTCTACGAGCAGTACTTC,CASSYLTGSPFYEQYF
.,TRBJ2-3,TRBV9,TRBD2,TGTGCCAGCAGCGGATTAGCGGGGGGGAAGGTAGATACGCAGTATTTT,CASSGLAGGKVDTQYF
.,TRBJ2-7,TRBV12-5,.,TGTGCTAGTGGCCCTATGATCTACGAGCAGTACTTC,CASGPMIYEQYF
.,TRBJ1-1,TRBV25-1,TRBD1,TGTGCCAGCAGACAGGGGGCACGGTCTGAAGCTTTCTTT,CASRQGARSEAFF
.,TRBJ2-7,TRBV5-1,.,TGCGCCAGCAGCTTGCGGACAGCTAACTACGAGCAGTACTTC,CASSLRTANYEQYF
.,TRBJ2-7,TRBV5-5,TRBD1,TGTGCCAGCAGCTTCGACAGGGGGATACCCTACGAGCAGTACTTC,CASSFDRGIPYEQYF
.,TRBJ2-1,TRBV5-4,TRBD1,TGTGCCAGCGCCGAGGGGGCGGGTAATGAGCAGTTCTTC,CASAEGAGNEQFF
.,TRBJ2-7,TRBV10-3,TRBD2,TGTGCCGGCCGGGGGGGGGAAAACGAGCAGTACTTC,CAGRGGENEQYF
.,TRBJ1-5,TRBV20-1,.,TGCAGTGCTAGTCGGGGTTATAGCAATCAGCCCCAGCATTTT,CSASRGYSNQPQHF
.,TRBJ1-2,TRBV5-8,TRBD1,TGTGCCAGCAGCTTGAGGGGGCGAGCTAACTATGGCTACACCTTC,CASSLRGRANYGYTF
.,TRBJ2-7,TRBV5-1,.,TGCGCCAGCAGCTCGAGTCTACCCCCCTACGAGCAGTACTTC,CASSSSLPPYEQYF
.,TRBJ2-7,TRBV7-2,TRBD2,TGTGCCAGCAGCGCCACTAGCGGGGGGGAGCAGTACTTC,CASSATSGGEQYF
few,TRBJ1-2,TRBV7-9,TRBD1,TGTGCCAGCAGCCTCCGGACAGGGAGTTTGAACTACTATGGCTACACCTTC,CASSLRTGSLNYYGYTF
.,TRBJ1-2,TRBV5-6,TRBD1,TGTGCCAGCAGCTTGGAGGGAAGGGGGCGCAGTGAAGTACGCTGGGGCTACACCTTC,CASSLEGRGRSEVRWGYTF
.,TRBJ2-1,TRBV27,TRBD2,TGTGCCAGCAGACGAAGCGGGGGGAACTACAATGAGCAGTTCTTC,CASRRSGGNYNEQFF
.,TRBJ2-1,TRBV30,TRBD1,TGTGCCTGGGAAGGACAGGGGGGAAATGAGCAGTTCTTC,CAWEGQGGNEQFF
.,TRBJ2-7,TRBV28,.,TGTGCCAGCAGTTTATCCCGACAGAATAGGGGGTACGAGCAGTACTTC,CASSLSRQNRGYEQYF
.,TRBJ2-7,TRBV6-2/TRBV6-3,TRBD1,TGTGCCAGCAGTTACTCGACAGGGGGCTACGAGCAGTACTTC,CASSYSTGGYEQYF
.,TRBJ1-5,TRBV27,.,TGTGCCAGCAGTTTCAGGGATGGCAATCAGCCCCAGCATTTT,CASSFRDGNQPQHF
.,TRBJ1-2,TRBV13,TRBD1,TGTGCCAGCAGCCCACCCTCTGGGACAGCCAACTATGGCTACACCTTC,CASSPPSGTANYGYTF
.,TRBJ1-4,TRBV5-6,TRBD1,TGTGCCAGCAGCTTCGGGACAGCCATTAATGAAAAACTGTTTTTT,CASSFGTAINEKLFF
once,TRBJ2-7,TRBV29-1,.,TGCAGCGTTTTCGGGGGACACGAGCAGTACTTC,CSVFGGHEQYF
.,TRBJ1-6,TRBV30,.,TGTGCCTGGAGTGTTCGTAACGGGTCACCCCTCCACTTT,CAWSVRNGSPLHF
.,TRBJ1-2,TRBV18,.,TGTGCCAGCTCACCTGGAGGGACCCTGAGAGGAGGCTACACCTTC,CASSPGGTLRGGYTF
.,TRBJ1-5,TRBV11-2,.,TGTGCCAGCAGCATAACCCTGAGTCAGCCCCAGCATTTT,CASSITLSQPQHF
.,TRBJ1-1,TRBV6-2/TRBV6-3,.,TGTGCCAGCAGTTTGCGGCAGGGGATCACTGAAGCTTTCTTT,CASSLRQGITEAFF